These 22 T cell receptor beta chains share one sample of origin, sequenced in a study of blood T cell repertoires in COVID-19. This table comes from immunoSEQ multiplex PCR, and its TCRdb copy is limited to in-frame clones, with some not included. The sample shows around 89,000 clones, about 87% of them seen only once. The sample consisted of peripheral blood. These receptors all stem from a man in his sixties with acute or convalescent COVID-19.

This sequence joins TRBV5-1 and TRBJ2-5, with 10 bases identical to TRBD1. CDR1 is SGHRS and CDR2 is YFSETQ in the germline V gene. CDR3 size: 14 residues. J was trimmed by 2 bases and V by 3 bases; bases with no gene match: 1. The CDR3: CASSWGQGQETQYF. As DNA, the CDR3 is TGCGCCAGCAGCTGGGGACAGGGGCAAGAGACCCAGTACTTC.

The rearrangement links TRBV11-2 to TRBJ2-1; 14 nucleotides line up with TRBD2. V lost 8 bases, J lost 6 bases, and 3 bases stayed unmatched. The CDR3 is 14 amino acids. Per the germline V gene, CDR1 is SGHAT and CDR2 is FQNNGV. For the CDR3, the DNA is TGTGCCAGCGGACTAGCGGGAGGTGGCAATGAGCAGTTCTTC. Protein sequence: CASGLAGGGNEQFF.

The chain combines TRBV12-3 or TRBV12-4 with TRBJ1-6; possibly TRBD1 for D (5 bases). This CDR3 region has 13 residues. Trimming cost V 3 bases and J 7 bases, with 7 bases left between them. The CDR3, as DNA: TGTGCCAGCAGTTTGAACAGGAATTCACCCCTCCACTTT. Residues: CASSLNRNSPLHF.

The chain carries TRBV19 and TRBJ2-7; a weak D match, TRBD1 (5 bases). Germline V gene data show CDR1 as LNHDA and CDR2 as SQIVND (reference sequence). Deletions cut 0 bases from V and 6 bases from J, with 15 bases between. The CDR3 contains 15 residues. This chain's CDR3 is CASSIEVGVASEQYF. The CDR3 DNA reads TGTGCCAGTAGTATAGAGGTAGGGGTGGCTAGCGAGCAGTACTTC.

This rearrangement joins TRBV9 to TRBJ2-5; 7 bases map to TRBD1. CDR1 and CDR2 (germline): SGDLS, YYNGEE. V trimming: 4 bases; J trimming: 5 bases; junction bases outside the gene matches: 8. The CDR3 runs to 14 residues. The CDR3 sequence: CASSTRQGSETQYF. The CDR3 DNA follows: TGTGCCAGCAGCACCAGACAGGGTTCGGAGACCCAGTACTTC.

V usage is TRBV10-3 and J usage is TRBJ1-4, with TRBD1 identical over 8 bases. The CDR3 spans 16 residues. Germline-derived CDR1 and CDR2 are ENHRY and SYGVKD. Germline trimming cut 2 bases from V and 4 bases from J; bases unmatched to any gene: 6. The CDR3 DNA is TGTGCCATCAGTGAGACCGGACAGGGAGGTAATGAAAAACTGTTTTTT. Amino acids: CAISETGQGGNEKLFF.

The rearrangement joins TRBV5-1 to TRBJ2-5, with D tentatively TRBD1 (5 bases). V lost 2 bases, J lost 3 bases, and 20 bases lay in between. This CDR3 has 17 residues. The germline V gene encodes CDR1 SGHRS and CDR2 YFSETQ. CDR3 loop: CASSFGVVAGNKETQYF. The CDR3 bases are TGCGCCAGCAGCTTCGGTGTGGTAGCAGGGAATAAAGAGACCCAGTACTTC.

The V gene is TRBV24-1, the J gene TRBJ1-5; no clear D. This CDR3 spans 12 amino acids. Trimming left V 4 bases short and J 4 bases short, with 4 bases between. Per the germline V gene, CDR1 is KGHDR and CDR2 is SFDVKD. The CDR3 spells CATSESNQPQHF. In nucleotides, the CDR3 is TGTGCCACCAGTGAGTCTAATCAGCCCCAGCATTTT.

Points on this clone: The junction departs from the called germline gene at one end, perhaps through a read error. Other DNA sequences in this sample translate to the same CDR3. V and J are TRBV19 and TRBJ1-2; D gene uncertain. In germline, CDR1 is LNHDA, CDR2 SQIVND (reference sequence). This CDR3 has 13 amino acids. The CDR3: CASSTLLGYGYTF. CDR3 nucleotide sequence: TGCGCCAGTAGTACCCTCCTCGGCTATGGCTACACCTTC. Full variable domain (outside the CDR3, taken from reference TRBV19 and TRBJ1-2): DGGITQSPKYLFRKEGQNVTLSCEQNLNHDAMYWYRQDPGQGLRLIYYSQIVNDFQKGDIAEGYSVSREKKESFPLTVTSAQKNPTAFYLCASSTLLGYGYTFGSGTRLTVV.

This clone was observed once. V usage is TRBV5-1 and J usage is TRBJ1-2, with 7 bases lining up with TRBD1. The CDR3 has 15 amino acids. V shed 3 bases and J 1 base; nucleotides not matched to a gene: 6. In germline, CDR1 is SGHRS, CDR2 YFSETQ. CDR3 protein: CASSYRDSSNYGYTF. The DNA of the CDR3 is TGCGCCAGCAGCTACCGGGACAGCAGTAACTATGGCTACACCTTC.

The J gene is TRBJ1-1, the V gene TRBV4-2, with D uncertain. Germline assignment: CDR1 LGHNA and CDR2 YNFKEQ. V was clipped by 1 base and J by 0 bases, with 12 bases between them. CDR3 size: 16 residues. CDR3 sequence: CASSQVGGPLNTEAFF. The DNA for the CDR3 is TGTGCCAGCAGCCAAGTCGGTGGGCCCCTGAACACTGAAGCTTTCTTT.

The chain is built from TRBV7-3 and TRBJ1-1; D may be TRBD1 (6 bases). CDR3 length equals 14 residues. Trimming took 4 bases from V and 4 from J, leaving 13 bases between them. Germline CDR1 is SGHTA and CDR2 is FQGTGA. The CDR3: CASSSNSGVTEAFF. The CDR3 DNA is TGTGCCAGCAGCTCAAACTCAGGGGTCACTGAAGCTTTCTTT.

The chain has TRBV9 and TRBJ2-7, with 9 bases aligning to TRBD1. This CDR3 contains 15 residues. Trimming took 1 base from V and 5 from J; bases not matched to a gene: 7. Germline V gene sequence: CDR1 SGDLS, CDR2 YYNGEE. The CDR3 region is CASSVFGQGFDEQYF. The CDR3 nucleotides read TGTGCCAGCAGCGTATTCGGACAGGGGTTTGACGAGCAGTACTTC.

The chain couples TRBV10-3 to TRBJ2-1; 9 bases match TRBD1. This CDR3 is 16 amino acids long. CDR1 and CDR2 (germline): ENHRY, SYGVKD. V shed 3 bases and J 8 bases; nucleotides not matched to a gene: 11. The CDR3 loop reads CAISDPDRGTRDEQFF. CDR3 in DNA: TGTGCCATCAGTGACCCGGACAGGGGAACCAGGGATGAGCAGTTCTTC.

This clone was observed once. This chain joins TRBV19 and TRBJ2-5, with 10 bases aligning to TRBD1. V trimming: 4 bases; J trimming: 3 bases; junction bases outside the gene matches: 2. Per the germline V gene, CDR1 is LNHDA and CDR2 is SQIVND (reference sequence). The CDR3 consists of 14 residues. The CDR3 DNA sequence: TGTGCCAGTAGTACTGGGACAGGGGAAGAGACCCAGTACTTC. Protein sequence: CASSTGTGEETQYF.

The chain couples TRBV11-2 to TRBJ1-5, with D perhaps TRBD1 (5 bases). Germline V gives CDR1 SGHAT, CDR2 FQNNGV. V lost 5 bases and J 6 bases, leaving 20 bases between the germline ends. This CDR3 has 16 residues. The CDR3 loop is CASSQGGLPDGQPQHF. In nucleotides, the CDR3 is TGTGCCAGCAGCCAGGGCGGTTTACCGGACGGTCAGCCCCAGCATTTT.

A single count supports this clone. The rearrangement uses TRBV27 and TRBJ2-3; TRBD1 matches at 10 bases. The CDR3 spans 15 residues. The germline V gene has CDR1 MNHEY and CDR2 SMNVEV (reference sequence). V trimming: 5 bases; J trimming: 2 bases; junction bases outside the gene matches: 4. CDR3 sequence reads: CASSPGTGVTDTQYF. CDR3 DNA sequence: TGTGCCAGCAGTCCTGGGACAGGGGTCACAGATACGCAGTATTTT.

This clone has a handful of counts. V is TRBV5-1 and J is TRBJ2-1, with D maybe TRBD2 (6 bases). This CDR3 spans 15 amino acids. Looked up from germline, CDR1 is SGHRS and CDR2 is YFSETQ. Trimming stripped 4 bases from V and 5 bases from J, with 16 bases between. CDR3 DNA: TGCGCCAGCAGCCGAGGGCAGGGCGGGGACAATGAGCAGTTCTTC. This translates into CASSRGQGGDNEQFF.

This clone was detected only a few times. The rearrangement uses TRBV19 and TRBJ2-7; D gene uncertain. Trimming stripped 6 bases from V and 3 bases from J, with 15 bases between. The CDR3 spans 14 residues. Germline values: CDR1 LNHDA, CDR2 SQIVND (reference sequence). Here the CDR3 reads CASRSDPADYEQYF. The CDR3 nucleotides are TGTGCCAGTAGATCTGATCCGGCGGACTACGAGCAGTACTTC.

The rearrangement joins TRBV5-4 to TRBJ2-5, with D perhaps matching TRBD2 (6 bases). The germline V gene has CDR1 SGHNT and CDR2 YYREEE (reference sequence). This CDR3 has 15 residues. V shed 4 bases and J shed 5 bases, with 18 bases lying between them. The CDR3 loop reads CASSPPGGGMETQYF. CDR3 coding DNA: TGTGCCAGCAGCCCCCCCGGTGGGGGGATGGAGACCCAGTACTTC.

The rearrangement uses TRBV6-5 and TRBJ1-1, with D possibly being TRBD1 (5 bases). The germline V gene encodes CDR1 MNHEY and CDR2 SVGAGI. The V and J ends lost 6 bases and 1 base respectively, with 9 bases between them. This CDR3 contains 13 residues. For the CDR3, the DNA is TGTGCCAGCAGAATTGACAGGAACACTGAAGCTTTCTTT. This gives the protein CASRIDRNTEAFF.

The chain joins TRBV11-2 to TRBJ2-5; tentative D call: TRBD2 (6 bases). V lost 5 bases, J lost 5 bases, and 18 bases lay in between. Germline loops: CDR1 SGHAT, CDR2 FQNNGV. The CDR3 runs to 15 residues. CDR3: CASSLRLAGWETQYF. The CDR3 nucleotides read TGTGCCAGCAGCCTCCGCCTGGCGGGATGGGAGACCCAGTACTTC. The full variable domain, in which reference TRBV11-2 and TRBJ2-5 provide the parts outside the CDR3, is EAGVAQSPRYKIIEKRQSVAFWCNPISGHATLYWYQQILGQGPKLLIQFQNNGVVDDSQLPKDRFSAERLKGVDSTLKIQPAKLEDSAVYLCASSLRLAGWETQYFGPGTRLLVL.